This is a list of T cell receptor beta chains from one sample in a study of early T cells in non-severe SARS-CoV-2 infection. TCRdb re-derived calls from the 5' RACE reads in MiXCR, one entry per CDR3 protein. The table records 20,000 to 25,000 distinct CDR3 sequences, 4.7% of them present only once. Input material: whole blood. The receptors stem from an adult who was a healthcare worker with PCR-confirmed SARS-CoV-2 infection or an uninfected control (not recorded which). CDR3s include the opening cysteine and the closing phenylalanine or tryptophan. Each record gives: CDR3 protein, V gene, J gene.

CDR3aa: CASSLLQTSYEQYF
v_gene: TRBV7-9
j_gene: TRBJ2-7

CDR3aa: CASSQVFGTGDTGELFF
v_gene: TRBV4-1
j_gene: TRBJ2-2

CDR3aa: CASSFGTGVTDTQYF
v_gene: TRBV11-3
j_gene: TRBJ2-3

CDR3aa: CASSLDPGQGSGNTIYF
v_gene: TRBV5-1
j_gene: TRBJ1-3

CDR3aa: CASRGVAGAPISYNEQFF
v_gene: TRBV19
j_gene: TRBJ2-1

CDR3aa: CASWVASTDTQYF
v_gene: TRBV12-3/TRBV12-4
j_gene: TRBJ2-3

CDR3aa: CASSSPPGQAYTDTQYF
v_gene: TRBV7-9
j_gene: TRBJ2-3

CDR3aa: CASSYSNFGAGNTIYF
v_gene: TRBV6-5
j_gene: TRBJ1-3

CDR3aa: CASSYMRADEQYF
v_gene: TRBV6-5
j_gene: TRBJ2-7

CDR3aa: CSATPDRDEQYF
v_gene: TRBV20-1
j_gene: TRBJ2-7

CDR3aa: CASSPGPSNQPQHF
v_gene: TRBV12-3/TRBV12-4
j_gene: TRBJ1-5

CDR3aa: CASSSFGGRALEQYF
v_gene: TRBV7-2
j_gene: TRBJ2-7

CDR3aa: CASSHTGGGGNQPQHF
v_gene: TRBV6-1
j_gene: TRBJ1-5

CDR3aa: CAISEFQGGDTEAFF
v_gene: TRBV10-3
j_gene: TRBJ1-1

CDR3aa: CASSRQGDTGELFF
v_gene: TRBV7-9
j_gene: TRBJ2-2

CDR3aa: CASSLGSEGNTIYF
v_gene: TRBV5-1
j_gene: TRBJ1-3

CDR3aa: CASSKRLDGWKTQYF
v_gene: TRBV11-1
j_gene: TRBJ2-5

CDR3aa: CASSLAQSGGSYEQFF
v_gene: TRBV12-3/TRBV12-4
j_gene: TRBJ2-1

CDR3aa: CASSQAGGSYNEQFF
v_gene: TRBV3-2
j_gene: TRBJ2-1

CDR3aa: CASSQGRLAGLQYF
v_gene: TRBV4-1
j_gene: TRBJ2-7

CDR3aa: CSVADGSGPHYEQYF
v_gene: TRBV29-1
j_gene: TRBJ2-7

CDR3aa: CASSVRGPDQPQHF
v_gene: TRBV18
j_gene: TRBJ1-5

CDR3aa: CASSLVGPVYEQYF
v_gene: TRBV5-1
j_gene: TRBJ2-7

CDR3aa: CASSFERNQPQHF
v_gene: TRBV12-3/TRBV12-4
j_gene: TRBJ1-5

CDR3aa: CASSQGQPNTEAFF
v_gene: TRBV5-4
j_gene: TRBJ1-1

CDR3aa: CASSLEGTGYTF
v_gene: TRBV5-1
j_gene: TRBJ1-2

CDR3aa: CASSLTLQGQETQYF
v_gene: TRBV7-3
j_gene: TRBJ2-5

CDR3aa: CASSLGEGWTYEQYF
v_gene: TRBV7-6
j_gene: TRBJ2-7

CDR3aa: CSARPYGQSNQPQHF
v_gene: TRBV20-1
j_gene: TRBJ1-5

CDR3aa: CASSAALAGGPDTQYF
v_gene: TRBV7-3
j_gene: TRBJ2-3

CDR3aa: CASSPTGYSNQPQHF
v_gene: TRBV18
j_gene: TRBJ1-5

CDR3aa: CASSPGGQGVMSNQPQHF
v_gene: TRBV5-8
j_gene: TRBJ1-5

CDR3aa: CAVGDRGQPQHF
v_gene: TRBV30
j_gene: TRBJ1-5

CDR3aa: CASSPQTGLREQFF
v_gene: TRBV18
j_gene: TRBJ2-1

CDR3aa: CASSLDRGQGSYEQYF
v_gene: TRBV11-2
j_gene: TRBJ2-7

CDR3aa: CAWSVYERSPLHF
v_gene: TRBV30
j_gene: TRBJ1-6

CDR3aa: CASSLARYGEQYF
v_gene: TRBV5-1
j_gene: TRBJ2-7

CDR3aa: CASKDRGNRNEQFF
v_gene: TRBV4-1
j_gene: TRBJ2-1

CDR3aa: CASSSTGGVTEAFF
v_gene: TRBV12-3/TRBV12-4
j_gene: TRBJ1-1

CDR3aa: CASSTNNQPQHF
v_gene: TRBV7-2
j_gene: TRBJ1-5

CDR3aa: CASSFLGSGPSGETQYF
v_gene: TRBV13
j_gene: TRBJ2-5

CDR3aa: CASSQVRTSGNTIYF
v_gene: TRBV4-3
j_gene: TRBJ1-3

CDR3aa: CASSSGAATGWTEAFF
v_gene: TRBV19
j_gene: TRBJ1-1

CDR3aa: CASSDFSGTARPDEQFF
v_gene: TRBV10-1
j_gene: TRBJ2-1

CDR3aa: CASSLAGALRNEQFF
v_gene: TRBV7-9
j_gene: TRBJ2-1